A single sample is the source of the 7 T cell receptor beta chains below, sequenced in a study of blood T cell repertoires in COVID-19. Clones were read by immunoSEQ multiplex PCR, and TCRdb kept only the in-frame ones, dropping some. Here the sample spans some 150,000 clones, approximately 80% being singletons. The sequenced sample consisted of peripheral blood. The receptors were sampled from an older woman with COVID-19, enrolled during active disease.

The chain uses TRBV3-1 (or the pseudogene TRBV3-2) and TRBJ2-3; 7 positions agree with TRBD2. The germline gives CDR1 LGHDT, CDR2 YNNKEL (reference sequence). V lost 0 bases, J lost 5 bases, and 2 bases stayed unmatched. The CDR3 is 14 amino acids. CDR3 sequence (DNA): TGTGCCAGCAGCCAAGAATGGGGGGGAGATACGCAGTATTTT. It encodes CASSQEWGGDTQYF.

The CDR3 region is CASSWGADTQYF. The CDR3 DNA follows: TGTGCCAGCAGCTGGGGGGCAGATACGCAGTATTTT. This sequence joins TRBV7-9 and TRBJ2-3; D is possibly TRBD2 (6 bases). The germline gives CDR1 SEHNR, CDR2 FQNEAQ (reference sequence). The CDR3 is made up of 12 amino acids. The V end lost 4 bases, the J end lost 4 bases, and 6 bases lay between the germline ends. The full variable domain, with the rest looked up from reference TRBV7-9 and TRBJ2-3, is DTGVSQNPRHKITKRGQNVTFRCDPISEHNRLYWYRQTLGQGPEFLTYFQNEAQLEKSRLLSDRFSAERPKGSFSTLEIQRTEQGDSAMYLCASSWGADTQYFGPGTRLTVL.

V and J are TRBV12-3 or TRBV12-4 and TRBJ1-5, with a tentative D call TRBD1 (5 bases). The V gene lost 6 bases and the J gene lost 3 bases, with 9 bases spanning the gap. This CDR3 region has 13 residues. The CDR3 here is CASSPGSNQPQHF. The CDR3 DNA reads as TGTGCCAGCAGCCCAGGGTCCAATCAGCCCCAGCATTTT.

The chain employs TRBV9 and TRBJ1-3; TRBD1 might be the D (5 bases). Germline CDR1 reads SGDLS; CDR2 reads YYNGEE. The CDR3 spans 16 residues. Trimming took 1 base from V and 3 from J, leaving 14 bases between them. CDR3 residues: CASSVTGRVRGNTIYF. CDR3 bases: TGTGCCAGCAGCGTAACCGGCAGGGTGCGTGGAAACACCATATATTTT. The full variable domain, with the rest looked up from reference TRBV9 and TRBJ1-3, is DSGVTQTPKHLITATGQRVTLRCSPRSGDLSVYWYQQSLDQGLQFLIQYYNGEERAKGNILERFSAQQFPDLHSELNLSSLELGDSALYFCASSVTGRVRGNTIYFGEGSWLTVV.

The V gene is TRBV27, the J gene TRBJ2-7; 7 nucleotides match TRBD1. Losses at the gene ends were 6 bases for V and 3 bases for J; bases not matched to a gene: 11. CDR3 length: 15 amino acids. Germline assignment: CDR1 MNHEY and CDR2 SMNVEV (reference sequence). Here the CDR3 reads CASSRGTANFYEQYF. Written as DNA, the CDR3 is TGTGCCAGCAGCCGAGGGACAGCCAATTTCTACGAGCAGTACTTC.

J is TRBJ1-6 and V is TRBV28; D is unclear. This CDR3 spans 16 amino acids. Germline V lookup: CDR1 MDHEN, CDR2 SYDVKM. Deletions cut 6 bases from V and 8 bases from J, with 20 bases between. The CDR3 region has the DNA TGTGCCAGCAGCCCCCTTGAGGTGAGACTGGATTCACCCCTCCACTTT. Residues: CASSPLEVRLDSPLHF.

V is TRBV18 and J is TRBJ2-1; 14 nucleotides line up with TRBD2. The germline V gene has CDR1 KGHSH and CDR2 LQKENI. J gave up 4 bases and V 6 bases, and 2 bases lay outside the gene matches. The CDR3 spans 15 residues. The CDR3 sequence is CASSRTSGGYNEQFF. Written as DNA, the CDR3 is TGTGCCAGCTCTCGGACTAGCGGGGGGTACAATGAGCAGTTCTTC.